Following are 9 T cell receptor beta chains from one sample sequenced in a study of cytomegalovirus exposure and HLA in healthy donors. The table came from immunoSEQ multiplex PCR; TCRdb's copy has only in-frame clones and leaves some out. The table includes roughly 130,000 clones, about nine tenths detected once. The sequenced sample consisted of PBMCs. The receptors were sampled from a man aged 30-40 years in good health and CMV-seronegative.

This clone was counted a single time. This sequence joins TRBV11-2 and TRBJ2-7; weak D call: TRBD2 (7 bases). The CDR3 totals 15 residues. CDR1 SGHAT and CDR2 FQNNGV come from the germline V gene. Deletions cut 3 bases from V and 6 bases from J, with 18 bases between. DNA for the CDR3: TGTGCCAGCAGCTTGGGGGGGGCGGGAAGTCGCGAGCAGTACTTC. This encodes CASSLGGAGSREQYF.

The chain has TRBV5-6 and TRBJ1-2, with D possibly TRBD1 on 5 matching bases. Trimming took 1 base from V and 3 from J, leaving 7 bases between them. The germline V gene encodes CDR1 SGHDT and CDR2 YYEEEE. The CDR3 contains 13 residues. The CDR3 DNA reads TGTGCCAGCAGCTTGTGGGGCCACTATGGCTACACCTTC. It encodes CASSLWGHYGYTF.

J is TRBJ1-1 and V is TRBV28, with 9 bases aligning to TRBD1. The CDR3 is 16 residues long. From germline, CDR1 is MDHEN and CDR2 SYDVKM. V shed 6 bases and J 3 bases; nucleotides not matched to a gene: 11. In DNA form, the CDR3 reads TGTGCCAGCAGGTCCGGTGAACGGGACAGGGACACTGAAGCTTTCTTT. This gives the protein CASRSGERDRDTEAFF.

The chain joins TRBV5-4 to TRBJ2-2; weak D call: TRBD2 (6 bases). V lost 0 bases and J lost 4, with 13 bases in between. The CDR3 spans 16 residues. The V gene's germline CDR1 is SGHNT and CDR2 YYREEE (reference sequence). The CDR3 loop is CASSLGEAPGTGELFF. In DNA, the CDR3 is TGTGCCAGCAGCTTGGGGGAGGCTCCAGGCACCGGGGAGCTGTTTTTT.

This clone has only a few counts. The chain employs TRBV27 and TRBJ2-7, with D perhaps TRBD2 (6 bases). The CDR3 is 15 amino acids. Looked up from germline, CDR1 is MNHEY and CDR2 is SMNVEV (reference sequence). V was pared by 10 bases and J by 1 base, with 20 bases between. The CDR3 region has the DNA TGTGCCAAAGGGACTCCAGCTCGGTGGTCCTACGAGCAGTACTTC. Translation gives CAKGTPARWSYEQYF.

In this sample, this clone turned up a few times. The J gene is TRBJ2-7, the V gene TRBV2; D is undetermined. V lost 5 bases to trimming and J lost 7 bases, with 9 bases between them. From germline, CDR1 is SNHLY and CDR2 FYNNEI. CDR3 length equals 11 residues. CDR3 in DNA: TGTGCCAGCAGTCATTTGCGGGAGCAGTACTTC. It is translated as CASSHLREQYF.

The chain employs TRBV4-1 and TRBJ2-4; D perhaps matches TRBD1 (6 bases). Germline CDR1 MGHRA, CDR2 YSYEKL. The CDR3 loop spans 17 amino acids. Trimming took 2 bases from V and 7 from J, leaving 21 bases between them. The CDR3 sequence is CASSQFSEVRGGNIQYF. CDR3 nucleotides: TGCGCCAGCAGCCAATTTTCCGAGGTCAGGGGTGGGAACATTCAGTACTTC.

This clone was recorded only once. The gene calls are TRBV27 and TRBJ1-2; perhaps TRBD1 as D (5 bases). The CDR3 sequence is 17 residues long. V lost 6 bases to trimming and J lost 5 bases, with 25 bases between them. The germline gives CDR1 MNHEY, CDR2 SMNVEV (reference sequence). Written as DNA, the CDR3 is TGTGCCAGCAGCGGGGGGTGGTCGGAAGATACCGGGTATGGCTACACCTTC. The encoded protein is CASSGGWSEDTGYGYTF.

The V and J genes are TRBV5-1 and TRBJ2-7; 10 nucleotides match TRBD2. J was trimmed by 0 bases and V by 4 bases; bases with no gene match: 13. CDR3 length equals 18 residues. Germline assignment: CDR1 SGHRS and CDR2 YFSETQ. The CDR3 sequence: CASSPETSGLTLSYEQYF. DNA for the CDR3: TGCGCCAGCAGCCCCGAGACTAGCGGGCTCACGCTCTCCTACGAGCAGTACTTC. The whole variable domain, remainder taken from reference TRBV5-1 and TRBJ2-7, is KAGVTQTPRYLIKTRGQQVTLSCSPISGHRSVSWYQQTPGQGLQFLFEYFSETQRNKGNFPGRFSGRQFSNSRSEMNVSTLELGDSALYLCASSPETSGLTLSYEQYFGPGTRLTVT.